The next 15 T cell receptor beta chains were all read from a single sample in a study of blood T cell repertoires in COVID-19. Assay used: immunoSEQ multiplex PCR; TCRdb lists only in-frame clones, some missing. The table shows under 250,000 clones, with about three quarters occurring only once. The specimen was peripheral blood. These receptors all stem from a woman aged 65 to 85 with acute or convalescent COVID-19.

J is TRBJ2-2 and V is TRBV11-3, with no clear D. V dropped 2 bases and J dropped 4 bases, with 8 bases sitting between them. This CDR3 is built from 14 residues. Per the germline V gene, CDR1 is SGHNT and CDR2 is YENEEA. CDR3 in amino acids: CASSLSRVTGELFF. CDR3 coding DNA: TGTGCCAGCAGCTTAAGTCGGGTCACCGGGGAGCTGTTTTTT.

This chain joins TRBV7-9 and TRBJ2-2; 8 nucleotides line up with TRBD2. Germline values: CDR1 SEHNR, CDR2 FQNEAQ (reference sequence). The CDR3 spans 17 residues. V lost 1 base to trimming and J lost 0 bases; unmatched junction nucleotides: 4. CDR3 sequence: CASSLEGGRPNTGELFF. The CDR3 bases are TGTGCCAGCAGCTTAGAGGGCGGGAGGCCGAACACCGGGGAGCTGTTTTTT.

This clone was counted a few times. This rearrangement joins TRBV10-3 to TRBJ2-2, with TRBD1 matching over 10 bases. V trimming: 0 bases; J trimming: 0 bases; junction bases outside the gene matches: 4. CDR1 and CDR2 (germline): ENHRY, SYGVKD. The CDR3 sequence is 18 residues long. CDR3 loop: CAISESGQGGPNTGELFF. In DNA form, the CDR3 reads TGTGCCATCAGTGAGTCCGGACAGGGGGGCCCGAACACCGGGGAGCTGTTTTTT.

This clone occurred once. V is TRBV7-6 and J is TRBJ2-5, with 11 positions matching TRBD1. This CDR3 region has 16 residues. Germline lookup yields CDR1 SGHVS and CDR2 FNYEAQ. Trimming took 5 bases from V and 3 from J; bases not matched to a gene: 8. CDR3 region: CASSEQPGQGEETQYF. CDR3 nucleotide sequence: TGTGCCAGCAGCGAGCAACCGGGACAGGGGGAAGAGACCCAGTACTTC.

V usage is TRBV5-1 and J usage is TRBJ1-4; 7 bases map to TRBD1. The V gene end was trimmed by 3 bases and the J gene end by 3 bases; junction bases not matched to a gene: 2. The CDR3 is made up of 14 amino acids. From germline, CDR1 is SGHRS and CDR2 YFSETQ. The CDR3: CASSSGTANEKLFF. Written as DNA, the CDR3 is TGCGCCAGCAGCTCCGGGACAGCTAATGAAAAACTGTTTTTT.

This clone occurred a few times. DNA of the CDR3: TGTGCCAACTCCGCGGGAGGCAATGAGCAGTTCTTC. This sequence encodes CANSAGGNEQFF. The chain joins TRBV2 to TRBJ2-1; TRBD2 matches at 8 bases. The CDR3 consists of 12 residues. Germline values: CDR1 SNHLY, CDR2 FYNNEI. With V trimmed by 10 bases and J by 6 bases, 5 bases remained unmatched.

The chain is built from TRBV5-1 and TRBJ2-3; a possible D gene is TRBD2 (6 bases). V was cut by 4 bases and J by 6 bases, with 15 bases left in between. Looked up from germline, CDR1 is SGHRS and CDR2 is YFSETQ. The CDR3 spans 14 residues. As DNA, the CDR3 is TGCGCCAGCAGCGACCCCGGGGGTCCTGATACGCAGTATTTT. As protein: CASSDPGGPDTQYF.

This sequence joins TRBV28 and TRBJ1-3, with 7 nucleotides matching TRBD1. Per germline, CDR1 MDHEN and CDR2 SYDVKM. This CDR3 has 15 amino acids. V lost 6 bases to trimming and J lost 4 bases; unmatched junction nucleotides: 9. For the CDR3, the DNA is TGTGCCAGCAGCCCGGGGCAGGGGGAAGGAAACACCATATATTTT. Translation gives CASSPGQGEGNTIYF. The full variable domain, rest sourced from reference TRBV28 and TRBJ1-3, is DVKVTQSSRYLVKRTGEKVFLECVQDMDHENMFWYRQDPGLGLRLIYFSYDVKMKEKGDIPEGYSVSREKKERFSLILESASTNQTSMYLCASSPGQGEGNTIYFGEGSWLTVV.

This clone turned up a few times. The V call is TRBV3-1 (or the pseudogene TRBV3-2), the J call TRBJ2-7, with 7 nucleotides matching TRBD1. This CDR3 region has 13 residues. From germline, CDR1 is LGHDT and CDR2 YNNKEL (reference sequence). Trimming at V came to 4 bases and at J to 2 bases, leaving 2 bases not matched to a gene. The DNA of the CDR3 is TGTGCCAGCAGCCCCGGGACAGCCTACGAGCAGTACTTC. Translated: CASSPGTAYEQYF.

The V gene is TRBV13, the J gene TRBJ2-3; tentative D call: TRBD2 (5 bases). Trimming removed 5 bases at V and 4 bases at J, with 13 bases between. Germline lookup yields CDR1 PRHDT and CDR2 FYEKMQ (reference sequence). This CDR3 comprises 14 residues. This chain's CDR3 is CASSLRVVSDTQYF. Here the CDR3 DNA reads TGTGCCAGCAGCCTGAGGGTTGTCTCAGATACGCAGTATTTT.

This clone was seen repeatedly, ten times or more. The chain has TRBV2 and TRBJ2-5, with D unclear. The CDR3 length is 13 residues. CDR1 and CDR2 from the germline V gene are SNHLY and FYNNEI. Trimming took 8 bases from V and 1 from J, leaving 11 bases between them. This chain's CDR3 is CASVPDLQETQYF. The DNA for the CDR3 is TGTGCCAGCGTCCCAGATCTCCAAGAGACCCAGTACTTC.

The chain has TRBV24-1 and TRBJ1-1, with 7 nucleotides matching TRBD1. The CDR3 is 13 amino acids. CDR1 is KGHDR, CDR2 SFDVKD, per germline. V lost 6 bases, J lost 4 bases, and 4 bases stayed unmatched. The CDR3 nucleotides are TGTGCCACCAGTAAGCAGGGGGGCACTGAAGCTTTCTTT. Its translation: CATSKQGGTEAFF.

This clone was found a few times. V and J are TRBV2 and TRBJ1-3, with 7 nucleotides matching TRBD1. The CDR3 runs 14 residues. Germline-derived CDR1 and CDR2 are SNHLY and FYNNEI. V shed 6 bases and J 1 base; nucleotides not matched to a gene: 3. This CDR3 reads CASRTGISGNTIYF. DNA for the CDR3: TGTGCCAGCAGGACAGGGATTTCTGGAAACACCATATATTTT.

The genes are TRBV11-2 and TRBJ2-1; no definite D call. There are 13 residues in the CDR3. Germline CDR1 SGHAT, CDR2 FQNNGV. V dropped 5 bases and J dropped 5 bases, with 10 bases sitting between them. Written as DNA, the CDR3 is TGTGCCAGCAGCCTCCGACTGGACAATGAGCAGTTCTTC. As protein: CASSLRLDNEQFF. The whole variable domain, filled in from reference TRBV11-2 and TRBJ2-1, reads EAGVAQSPRYKIIEKRQSVAFWCNPISGHATLYWYQQILGQGPKLLIQFQNNGVVDDSQLPKDRFSAERLKGVDSTLKIQPAKLEDSAVYLCASSLRLDNEQFFGPGTRLTVL.

The chain employs TRBV28 and TRBJ1-5, with TRBD1 matching 7 bases. The germline V gene encodes CDR1 MDHEN and CDR2 SYDVKM. V lost 4 bases, J lost 11 bases, and 11 bases stayed unmatched. This CDR3 spans 14 amino acids. CDR3 DNA: TGTGCCAGCAGTTCCTCAGGGGGGTCTTCAGCCCAGCATTTT. Translation gives CASSSSGGSSAQHF.